This T cell receptor beta chain was identified in a study of blood T cell repertoires in COVID-19. About the research overall: Italy, Spain and the United States were the sources of the convalescent and acute COVID-19 samples. T cells, B-cell-depleted T cells, or PBMCs supplied cDNA or gDNA.

Original processing methods: From reference gene primer amplification, estimates of nucleated cell counts were derived. Clones were sequenced by immunoSEQ multiplex PCR, and TCRdb holds only the in-frame ones, with some missing. V, J and clone size are taken as reported in that table, and D and trimming were inferred from the DNA itself. The table shows roughly 100,000 clones, with roughly 87% occurring only once. Germline CDR1 LNHDA, CDR2 SQIVND (reference sequence). With 5 bases removed from V and 5 bases from J, the gap between germline ends came to 16 bases. The CDR3 consists of 15 residues. The TCR sequence derives from a human donor in a cohort sampled during active COVID-19. The rearrangement joins TRBV19 to TRBJ1-5; D gene unclear. Input material: peripheral blood. This chain's CDR3 is CASSPHGGVHQPQHF. For the CDR3, the DNA is TGTGCCAGTAGTCCTCATGGCGGGGTACATCAGCCCCAGCATTTT.